These 2 T cell receptor beta chains were all obtained from the same sample, sequenced in a study of vaccination and CD4 T cells after COVID-19. TCRdb independently ran MiXCR on the PCR reads; one entry per CDR3 protein. The repertoire consists of roughly 30,000 distinct CDR3 sequences, with 51% occurring once and the leading ten covering around 6%. Time point meaning: late sampling 161 to 241 days after vaccination in a few convalescent patients. Specimen: CD4+ T cells from blood, collected about 7 months after SARS-CoV-2 vaccination. Receptors were obtained from a human donor who had recovered from COVID-19.

The chain has TRBV6-1 and TRBJ2-7, with 8 bases matching TRBD2. The CDR3 is 14 residues long. Trimming took 6 bases from V and 5 from J; bases not matched to a gene: 9. The germline V gene has CDR1 MNHNS and CDR2 SASEGT. CDR3 in DNA: TGTGCCAGCAGAGATCGGGAGGGGCCGGACGAGCAGTACTTC. This encodes CASRDREGPDEQYF.

This sequence joins TRBV6-2 or TRBV6-3 and TRBJ2-5; D is unresolved. Germline CDR1 MNHEY, CDR2 SVGEGT. CDR3 size: 16 residues. The V gene lost 0 bases and the J gene lost 1 base, with 12 bases spanning the gap. The CDR3 spells CASSYSPEAIQETQYF. The CDR3 DNA reads TGTGCCAGCAGTTACTCTCCAGAAGCTATCCAAGAGACCCAGTACTTC.